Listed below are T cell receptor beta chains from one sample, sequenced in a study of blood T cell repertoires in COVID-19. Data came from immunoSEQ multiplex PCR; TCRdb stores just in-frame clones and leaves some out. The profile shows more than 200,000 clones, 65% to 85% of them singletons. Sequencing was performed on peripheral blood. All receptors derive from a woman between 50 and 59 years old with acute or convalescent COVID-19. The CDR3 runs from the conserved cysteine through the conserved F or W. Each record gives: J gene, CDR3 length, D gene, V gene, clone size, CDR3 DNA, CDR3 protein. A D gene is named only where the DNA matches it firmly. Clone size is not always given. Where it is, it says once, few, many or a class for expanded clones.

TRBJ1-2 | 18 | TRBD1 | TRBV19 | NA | TGTGCCAGTAGTATAGATCGCACGGGACAGGGGCGTCGCAATGGCTACACCTTC | CASSIDRTGQGRRNGYTF
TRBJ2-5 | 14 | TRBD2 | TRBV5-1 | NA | TGCGCCAGCAGCTGGACTAGCGGGAAAGAGACCCAGTACTTC | CASSWTSGKETQYF
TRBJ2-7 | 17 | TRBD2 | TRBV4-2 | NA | TGTGCCAGCAGCCAGGAGGGACTAGCGGGAGGGCCGGGGGAGCAGTACTTC | CASSQEGLAGGPGEQYF
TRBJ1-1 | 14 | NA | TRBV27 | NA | TGTGCCAGCAGTTTCGTTGGGCGCAACACTGAAGCTTTCTTT | CASSFVGRNTEAFF
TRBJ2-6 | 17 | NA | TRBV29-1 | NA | TGCAGCGTTGAAGACCTAAGATGGGGGGCTGGGGCCAACGTCCTGACTTTC | CSVEDLRWGAGANVLTF
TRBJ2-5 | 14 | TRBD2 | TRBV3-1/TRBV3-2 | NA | TGTGCCAGCAGCCAAACTAGCGGGAGCGGGACCCAGTACTTC | CASSQTSGSGTQYF
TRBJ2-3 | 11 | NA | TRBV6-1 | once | TGTGCCAGCAGTGATATAGATACGCAGTATTTT | CASSDIDTQYF
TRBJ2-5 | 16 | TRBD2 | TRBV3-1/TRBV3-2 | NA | TGTGCCAGCAGCCTTCGGACTAGCGGGATTCGGGAGACCCAGTACTTC | CASSLRTSGIRETQYF
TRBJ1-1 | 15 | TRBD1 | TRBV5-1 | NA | TGCGCCAGCAGCTTAACGGGACAGGCGAACACTGAAGCTTTCTTT | CASSLTGQANTEAFF
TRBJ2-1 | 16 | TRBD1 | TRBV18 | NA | TGTGCCAGCTCATCCGCCGGGACAGGGGGCTACAATGAGCAGTTCTTC | CASSSAGTGGYNEQFF
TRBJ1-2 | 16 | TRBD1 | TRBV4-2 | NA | TGTGCCAGCAGCCAAACCTCCATAGACAGGGTAGTTGGCTACACCTTC | CASSQTSIDRVVGYTF
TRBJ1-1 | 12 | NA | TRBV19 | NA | TGTGCCAGTAGTTTGAGTTACACTGAAGCTTTCTTT | CASSLSYTEAFF
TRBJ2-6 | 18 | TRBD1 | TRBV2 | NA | TGTGCCAGCAGGGCTTGGACAGGGGACCGATCTGGGGCCAACGTCCTGACTTTC | CASRAWTGDRSGANVLTF
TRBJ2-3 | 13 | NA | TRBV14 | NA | TGTGCCAGCAGCCGTCCGGGCACAGATACGCAGTATTTT | CASSRPGTDTQYF
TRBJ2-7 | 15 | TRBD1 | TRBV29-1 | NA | TGCAGCGTTGGCGCCAGGGGGCTCAATGGGTACGAGCAGTACTTC | CSVGARGLNGYEQYF
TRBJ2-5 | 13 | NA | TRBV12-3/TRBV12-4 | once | TGTGCCAGCAGTTTTTACAGGCAAGAGACCCAGTACTTC | CASSFYRQETQYF
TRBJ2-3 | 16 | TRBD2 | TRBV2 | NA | TGTGCCAGCAGCGCCCTAGCGGGAGGTTTGACAGATACGCAGTATTTT | CASSALAGGLTDTQYF
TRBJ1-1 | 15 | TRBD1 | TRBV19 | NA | TGTGCCAGTAGTATAGGAACAGGGGGGAACACTGAAGCTTTCTTT | CASSIGTGGNTEAFF
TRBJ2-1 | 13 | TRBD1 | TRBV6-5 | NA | TGTGCCAGCAGACTGGGGACAGACAATGAGCAGTTCTTC | CASRLGTDNEQFF
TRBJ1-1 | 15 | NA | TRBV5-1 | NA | TGCGCCAGCAGCTTTGTTCGGGGGGGTACCACTGAAGCTTTCTTT | CASSFVRGGTTEAFF
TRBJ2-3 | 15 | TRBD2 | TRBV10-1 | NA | TGCGCCAGCAGTGAGTCGGGACTAGAGGCCTATACGCAGTATTTT | CASSESGLEAYTQYF
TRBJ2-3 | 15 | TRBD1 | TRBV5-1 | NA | TGCGCCAGCAGCTTGCGAGACAGGGCCCCAGATACGCAGTATTTT | CASSLRDRAPDTQYF
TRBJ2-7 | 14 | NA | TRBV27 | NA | TGTGCCAGCAGTTTGTTAAGGCAGGGCAACGAGCAGTACTTC | CASSLLRQGNEQYF
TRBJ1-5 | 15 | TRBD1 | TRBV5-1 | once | TGCGCCAGCAGTTGGACAGGGGCCAGCAATCAGCCCCAGCATTTT | CASSWTGASNQPQHF
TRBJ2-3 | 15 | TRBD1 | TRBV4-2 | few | TGTGCCAGCAGCCAAGGACAGGGGGGGGCAGATACGCAGTATTTT | CASSQGQGGADTQYF
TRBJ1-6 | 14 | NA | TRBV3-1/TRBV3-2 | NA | TGTGCCAGCAGCGAGCAGGGGTGGGATTCACCCCTCCACTTT | CASSEQGWDSPLHF
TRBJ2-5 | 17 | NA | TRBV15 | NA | TGTGCCACCAGCAGAAAAAGAGGGGGGGCTTCGCGGGAGACCCAGTACTTC | CATSRKRGGASRETQYF
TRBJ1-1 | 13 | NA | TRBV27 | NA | TGTGCCAGCAGCCTAAGTGCGGACACTGAAGCTTTCTTT | CASSLSADTEAFF
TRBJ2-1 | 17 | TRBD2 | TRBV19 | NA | TGTGCCAGTAGTGCTGCTAGCGGGAGGGCTGCCCACAATGAGCAGTTCTTC | CASSAASGRAAHNEQFF
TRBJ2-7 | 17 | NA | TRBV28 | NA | TGTGCCAGCAGTTTATATACAGAGGTTAGGGGTCGGTACGAGCAGTACTTC | CASSLYTEVRGRYEQYF
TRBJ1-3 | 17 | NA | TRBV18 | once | TGTGCCAGCTCACCACCCGACAGGTCATACTCTGGAAACACCATATATTTT | CASSPPDRSYSGNTIYF
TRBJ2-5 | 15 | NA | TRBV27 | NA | TGTGCCAGCAGTTTATCGCGGAATACGGGGGAGACCCAGTACTTC | CASSLSRNTGETQYF
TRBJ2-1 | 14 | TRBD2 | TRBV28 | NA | TGTGCCAGCAGCACTAGCGGGAGACAAGGGGAGCAGTTCTTC | CASSTSGRQGEQFF
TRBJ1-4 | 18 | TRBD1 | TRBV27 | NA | TGTGCCAGCAGTCCGAGGACAGGGGGCGGGTCGACTAATGAAAAACTGTTTTTT | CASSPRTGGGSTNEKLFF
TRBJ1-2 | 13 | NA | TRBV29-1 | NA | TGCAGCGTTGGGAGGGGACCCAATAATGGCTACACCTTC | CSVGRGPNNGYTF
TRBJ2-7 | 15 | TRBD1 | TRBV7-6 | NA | TGTGCCAGCAGCCTCAGGACAGGATTGGCCTACGAGCAGTACTTC | CASSLRTGLAYEQYF
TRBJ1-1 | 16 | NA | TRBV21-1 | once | TGTGCCAGCAGCAAATGGGCAGGGCCCCTGAACACTGAAGCTTTCTTT | CASSKWAGPLNTEAFF
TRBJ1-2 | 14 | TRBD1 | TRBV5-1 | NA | TGCGCCAGCAGCGTAACGGGACAGGGGGGAGGCTACACCTTC | CASSVTGQGGGYTF